The rows below give T cell receptor beta chains drawn from one sample of a study of beta chain features in type 1 diabetes. Clones were read by immunoSEQ multiplex PCR, and TCRdb kept only the in-frame ones, dropping some. The table includes about 660,000 clones, over 12% detected once. The sequenced sample was naive CD4+ T cells from blood. The source of these receptors is a young man with type 1 diabetes. The CDR3 runs from the conserved cysteine through the conserved F or W. A D gene is named only where the DNA matches it firmly. Clone size is shown for a subset of rows, as once, few, many or a class of expanded clone.

j_gene	v_gene	d_gene	abundance	CDR3aa	CDR3nt
TRBJ2-5	TRBV7-2	NA	NA	CASTLGGNGETQYF	TGTGCCAGCACCCTTGGGGGAAACGGAGAGACCCAGTACTTC
TRBJ1-5	TRBV7-2	NA	NA	CASSQKQDSNQPQHF	TGTGCCAGCAGTCAAAAACAGGATAGCAATCAGCCCCAGCATTTT
TRBJ2-5	TRBV7-9	TRBD1	few	CASSLPGQAETQYF	TGTGCCAGCAGCTTACCGGGACAGGCTGAGACCCAGTACTTC
TRBJ2-2	TRBV6-5	NA	few	CASSRGNTGELFF	TGTGCCAGCAGTCGGGGTAACACCGGGGAGCTGTTTTTT
TRBJ2-1	TRBV5-1	TRBD1	NA	CASSYDRGNNEQFF	TGCGCCAGCAGCTACGACAGGGGTAACAATGAGCAGTTCTTC
TRBJ2-1	TRBV19	NA	NA	CASAEGQSSYNEQFF	TGTGCCAGCGCGGAGGGCCAGAGCTCCTACAATGAGCAGTTCTTC
TRBJ2-6	TRBV28	NA	NA	CAIGWRASGANVLTF	TGTGCTATAGGATGGAGGGCCTCTGGGGCCAACGTCCTGACTTTC
TRBJ2-7	TRBV5-1	TRBD1	few	CASADRDEQYF	TGCGCCAGCGCGGACAGGGACGAGCAGTACTTC
TRBJ2-7	TRBV19	TRBD2	few	CASSSRGTSGTYEQYF	TGTGCCAGTAGTTCCCGTGGGACTAGCGGGACCTACGAGCAGTACTTC
TRBJ1-2	TRBV5-4	NA	NA	CASSFRIAGNYGYTF	TGTGCCAGCAGCTTCAGGATAGCTGGCAACTATGGCTACACCTTC